The 12 T cell receptor beta chains below were found in one sample sequenced in a study of early T cells in non-severe SARS-CoV-2 infection. TCRdb independently ran MiXCR on the 5' RACE reads; one entry per CDR3 protein. This table has 84,000 or so distinct CDR3 sequences, roughly 12% appearing once. Material: whole blood. The receptor source for this set is an adult who was a healthcare worker with PCR-confirmed SARS-CoV-2 infection or an uninfected control (not recorded which).

This chain joins TRBV9 and TRBJ2-2; 8 bases map to TRBD1. CDR1 is SGDLS and CDR2 is YYNGEE in the germline V gene. Unmatched junction bases numbered 11, after V lost 6 bases and J lost 4 bases. This CDR3 comprises 16 residues. The CDR3 here is CASTGGQAHFTGELFF. In DNA, the CDR3 is TGTGCCAGCACAGGGGGACAGGCCCACTTCACCGGGGAGCTGTTTTTT.

The genes are TRBV11-3 and TRBJ2-7, with 8 bases that match TRBD2. The junction had 7 bases not matched to a gene; V was cut back by 3 bases and J by 6 bases. Germline V gives CDR1 SGHNT, CDR2 YENEEA. There are 14 residues in the CDR3. The CDR3 protein is CASSFEREIAEQYF. The CDR3 bases are TGTGCCAGCAGCTTTGAGCGGGAGATCGCCGAGCAGTACTTC.

This chain links TRBV7-9 with TRBJ2-5; D not certain. Germline-derived CDR1 and CDR2 are SEHNR and FQNEAQ (reference sequence). V lost 1 base and J lost 4, with 13 bases in between. The CDR3 contains 15 residues. For the CDR3, the DNA is TGTGCCAGCAGCTTAGTAGGGCCTGCGGTAGAGACCCAGTACTTC. Its translation: CASSLVGPAVETQYF.

The rearrangement joins TRBV11-3 to TRBJ2-1; 10 nucleotides line up with TRBD1. This CDR3 has 15 residues. Per the germline V gene, CDR1 is SGHNT and CDR2 is YENEEA. Losses at the gene ends were 5 bases for V and 4 bases for J; bases not matched to a gene: 5. CDR3 loop: CASSPGTGAYNEQFF. CDR3 in DNA: TGTGCCAGCAGCCCAGGGACAGGGGCTTACAATGAGCAGTTCTTC.

This sequence joins TRBV4-2 and TRBJ2-7; 7 bases align to TRBD1. The CDR3 contains 13 residues. V was pared by 5 bases and J by 0 bases, with 1 base of the junction left unmatched. Germline CDR1 reads LGHNA; CDR2 reads YNFKEQ. The CDR3 is CASSDRVSYEQYF. DNA of the CDR3: TGTGCCAGCAGCGACAGGGTCTCCTACGAGCAGTACTTC.

This clonotype was picked up a small number of times. V gene TRBV5-6 combines with J gene TRBJ2-3; maybe TRBD2 (5 bases). The CDR3 runs 15 residues. CDR1 is SGHDT, CDR2 YYEEEE, per germline. Trimming removed 0 bases from V and 7 bases from J, with 15 bases in between. CDR3 in amino acids: CASSLDGGRPNTQYF. The CDR3 DNA is TGTGCCAGCAGCTTGGATGGCGGGCGCCCCAATACGCAGTATTTT.

The chain joins TRBV30 to TRBJ2-1, with 7 bases lining up with TRBD2. Per the germline V gene, CDR1 is GTSNPN and CDR2 is SVGIG (reference sequence). This CDR3 has 13 residues. Trimming at V came to 2 bases and at J to 5 bases, leaving 3 bases not matched to a gene. The CDR3 DNA reads TGTGCCTGGAGTTCCCTAGCGGACAATGAGCAGTTCTTC. It translates to CAWSSLADNEQFF.

The genes are TRBV25-1 and TRBJ1-6, with 7 positions matching TRBD1. This CDR3 has 18 amino acids. Unmatched junction bases numbered 23, after V lost 6 bases and J lost 12 bases. Germline V gives CDR1 MGHDK, CDR2 SYGVNS. In DNA, the CDR3 is TGTGCCAGCAGCGCCCTAAGGCCGGGTGGCAGGGGGGGAGAACCCCTCCACTTT. It translates to CASSALRPGGRGGEPLHF.

The chain couples TRBV10-3 to TRBJ1-2, with a weak D call TRBD1 (6 bases). V gave up 4 bases and J gave up 4 bases, with 13 bases separating them. From germline, CDR1 is ENHRY and CDR2 SYGVKD. The CDR3 is 14 amino acids. The DNA of the CDR3 is TGTGCCATCAGTGGGACAGCCGCCTTCTATGGCTACACCTTC. Translating it yields CAISGTAAFYGYTF.

This clonotype was counted ten times or more. The rearrangement joins TRBV24-1 to TRBJ2-3; unclear D gene. Trimming removed 5 bases from V and 6 bases from J, with 8 bases in between. The CDR3 loop spans 12 amino acids. Germline CDR1 is KGHDR and CDR2 is SFDVKD. The CDR3 coding sequence is TGTGCCACCAGTGCGTATATGGATACGCAGTATTTT. Its translation: CATSAYMDTQYF.

This clonotype was counted ten times or more. The chain uses TRBV12-3 or TRBV12-4 and TRBJ2-7; the match to TRBD1 covers 9 bases. V lost 5 bases to trimming and J lost 5 bases; unmatched junction nucleotides: 10. The CDR3 is 15 residues long. The CDR3 DNA reads as TGTGCCAGCAGTCGCCCCCGGACAGGGGTTAACGAGCAGTACTTC. Protein sequence: CASSRPRTGVNEQYF.

This clonotype was counted a few times. The rearrangement links TRBV9 to TRBJ2-2; 9 positions agree with TRBD2. Trimming at V came to 0 bases and at J to 5 bases, leaving 2 bases not matched to a gene. CDR1 and CDR2 (germline): SGDLS, YYNGEE. This CDR3 is built from 15 residues. This CDR3 is CASSVVAGGTGELFF. The DNA for the CDR3 is TGTGCCAGCAGCGTAGTTGCGGGAGGGACCGGGGAGCTGTTTTTT.